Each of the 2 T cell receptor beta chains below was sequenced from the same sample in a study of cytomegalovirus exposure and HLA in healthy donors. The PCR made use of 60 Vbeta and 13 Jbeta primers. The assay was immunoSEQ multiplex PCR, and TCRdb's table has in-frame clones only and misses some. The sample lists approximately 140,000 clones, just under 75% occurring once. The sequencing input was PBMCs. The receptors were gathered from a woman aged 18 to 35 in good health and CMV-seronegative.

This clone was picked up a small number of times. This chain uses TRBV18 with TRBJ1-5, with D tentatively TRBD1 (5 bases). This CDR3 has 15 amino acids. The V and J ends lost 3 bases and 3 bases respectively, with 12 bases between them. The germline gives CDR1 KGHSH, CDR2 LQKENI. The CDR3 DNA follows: TGTGCCAGCTCACCGCTCGACAGCGTCAATCAGCCCCAGCATTTT. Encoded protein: CASSPLDSVNQPQHF. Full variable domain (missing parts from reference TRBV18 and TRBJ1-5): NAGVMQNPRHLVRRRGQEARLRCSPMKGHSHVYWYRQLPEEGLKFMVYLQKENIIDESGMPKERFSAEFPKEGPSILRIQQVVRGDSAAYFCASSPLDSVNQPQHFGDGTRLSIL.

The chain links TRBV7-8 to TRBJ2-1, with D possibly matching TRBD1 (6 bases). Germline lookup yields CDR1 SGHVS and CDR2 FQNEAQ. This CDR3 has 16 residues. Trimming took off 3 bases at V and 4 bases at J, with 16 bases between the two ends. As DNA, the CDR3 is TGTGCCAGCAGCTTGGAAGGGAGTCAGGGGTACAATGAGCAGTTCTTC. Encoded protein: CASSLEGSQGYNEQFF.